This T cell receptor (beta chain) was found in a study of T cells in women clearing cervical HPV infection. The wider study: Control women cleared a single incident HPV16 infection within 12 months. Case blood drawn at lesion detection; control blood after infection cleared.

With 1 base removed from V and 4 bases from J, the gap between germline ends came to 11 bases. The germline V gene encodes CDR1 SSHAT and CDR2 FNYEAQ (reference sequence). This CDR3 comprises 14 residues. Study results and limitations: TRBV6-7 relative abundance averaged approximately 0.1% in cases and 0.16% in controls.

For this clone: Its antigen is unknown. The CDR3 end falls 3 residues outside the read, so it is completed with the germline J gene.

The repertoire was sequenced with immunoSEQ multiplex PCR; TCRdb's copy has only in-frame clones and lacks some. The specimen's table records about 34,000 clones. The TCR originated in a woman aged 18 to 75 with a cervical HPV16 infection that either progressed to CIN3+ or cleared (not recorded which). The sample comprised blood buffy coat. This chain links TRBV7-7 with TRBJ2-7; D ambiguous. CDR3 bases read: TGTGCCAGCAGCTTAGGTGGCACCTCGTACGAG. Amino acids: CASSLGGTSYE. The whole CDR3 protein is CASSLGGTSYEQYF.